This T cell receptor beta chain originates from a study of T cell responses to AZD1222 COVID-19 vaccine. J lost 5 bases, V lost 4 bases, and 5 bases had no gene match. The CDR3 contains 14 residues. From germline, CDR1 is SQVTM and CDR2 ANQGSEA. Here immunoSEQ multiplex PCR was the method, and the copy in TCRdb shows in-frame clones only, minus some. The sample lists a few hundred thousand clones; roughly 93% were seen once. This sample comprised peripheral blood, obtained on day 0 of AZD1222 vaccination. This receptor was taken from an adult in good health. This chain connects TRBV29-1 to TRBJ1-5; 10 bases align to TRBD1. The CDR3 sequence: CSVALTGGHQPQHF. CDR3 nucleotides: TGCAGCGTTGCATTGACAGGGGGCCATCAGCCCCAGCATTTT.